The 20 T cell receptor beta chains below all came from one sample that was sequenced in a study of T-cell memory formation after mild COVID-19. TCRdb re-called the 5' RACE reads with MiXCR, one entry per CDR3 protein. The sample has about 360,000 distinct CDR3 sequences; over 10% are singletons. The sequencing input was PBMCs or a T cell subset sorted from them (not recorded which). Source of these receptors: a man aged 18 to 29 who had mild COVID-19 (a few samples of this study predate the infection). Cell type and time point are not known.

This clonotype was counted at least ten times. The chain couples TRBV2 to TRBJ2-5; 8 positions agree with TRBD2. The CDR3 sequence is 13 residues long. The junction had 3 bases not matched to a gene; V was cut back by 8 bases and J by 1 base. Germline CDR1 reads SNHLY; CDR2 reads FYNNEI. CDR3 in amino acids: CASSRGGQETQYF. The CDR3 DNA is TGTGCCAGCTCTCGGGGGGGCCAAGAGACCCAGTACTTC.

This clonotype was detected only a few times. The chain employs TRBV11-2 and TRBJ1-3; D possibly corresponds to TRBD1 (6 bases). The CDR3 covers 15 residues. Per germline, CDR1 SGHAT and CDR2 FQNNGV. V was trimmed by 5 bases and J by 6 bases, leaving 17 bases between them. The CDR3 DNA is TGTGCCAGCAGCACACAGTGGGGGGGCGAAAACACCATATATTTT. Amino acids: CASSTQWGGENTIYF.

CDR3 protein: CASSSLESSYNEQFF. CDR3 DNA: TGTGCCAGCAGCTCCCTGGAGAGCTCCTACAATGAGCAGTTCTTC. The chain links TRBV7-9 to TRBJ2-1; D unresolved. The germline V gene encodes CDR1 SEHNR and CDR2 FQNEAQ (reference sequence). V was pared by 4 bases and J by 0 bases, with 10 bases between. The length of the CDR3 is 15 residues. Supplemented by reference TRBV7-9 and TRBJ2-1, the full variable domain reads DTGVSQNPRHKITKRGQNVTFRCDPISEHNRLYWYRQTLGQGPEFLTYFQNEAQLEKSRLLSDRFSAERPKGSFSTLEIQRTEQGDSAMYLCASSSLESSYNEQFFGPGTRLTVL.

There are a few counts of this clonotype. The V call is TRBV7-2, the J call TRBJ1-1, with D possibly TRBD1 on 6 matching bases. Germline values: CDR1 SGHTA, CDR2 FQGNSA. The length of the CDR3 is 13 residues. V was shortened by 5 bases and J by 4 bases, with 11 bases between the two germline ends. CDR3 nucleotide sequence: TGTGCCAGCAGCCTTAACAGGGTCACTGAAGCTTTCTTT. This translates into CASSLNRVTEAFF.

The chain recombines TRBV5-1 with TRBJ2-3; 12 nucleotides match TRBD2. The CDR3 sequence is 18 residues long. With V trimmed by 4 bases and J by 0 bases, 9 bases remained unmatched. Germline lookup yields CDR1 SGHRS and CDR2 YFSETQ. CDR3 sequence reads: CASSLGLAGSDSTDTQYF. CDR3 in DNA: TGCGCCAGCAGCCTAGGACTAGCGGGGAGTGATAGCACAGATACGCAGTATTTT.

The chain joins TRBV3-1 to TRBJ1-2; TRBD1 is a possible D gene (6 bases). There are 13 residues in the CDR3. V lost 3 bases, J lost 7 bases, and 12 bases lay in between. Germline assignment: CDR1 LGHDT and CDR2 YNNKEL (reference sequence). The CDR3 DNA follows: TGTGCCAGCAGCCAGGGCCCAGGGGCTGGCTACACCTTC. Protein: CASSQGPGAGYTF.

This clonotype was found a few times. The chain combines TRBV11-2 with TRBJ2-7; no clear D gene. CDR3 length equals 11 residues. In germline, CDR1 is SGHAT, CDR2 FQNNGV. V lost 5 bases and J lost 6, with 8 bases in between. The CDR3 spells CASSGLGEQYF. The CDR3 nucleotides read TGTGCCAGCAGCGGCTTGGGCGAGCAGTACTTC.

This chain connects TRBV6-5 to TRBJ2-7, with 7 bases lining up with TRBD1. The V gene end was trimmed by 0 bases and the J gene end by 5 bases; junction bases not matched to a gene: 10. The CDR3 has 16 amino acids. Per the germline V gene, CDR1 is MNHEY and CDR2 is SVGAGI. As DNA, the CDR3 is TGTGCCAGCAGTTACTCCTTTTGGTACAGGGGAGACGAGCAGTACTTC. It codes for CASSYSFWYRGDEQYF.

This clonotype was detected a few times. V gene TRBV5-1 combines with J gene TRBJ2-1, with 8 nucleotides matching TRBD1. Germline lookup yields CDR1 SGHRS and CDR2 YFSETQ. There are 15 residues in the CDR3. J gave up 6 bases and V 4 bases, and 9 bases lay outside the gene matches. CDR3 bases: TGCGCCAGCAGCACCGGGCGGACAGGGACCAATGAGCAGTTCTTC. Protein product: CASSTGRTGTNEQFF.

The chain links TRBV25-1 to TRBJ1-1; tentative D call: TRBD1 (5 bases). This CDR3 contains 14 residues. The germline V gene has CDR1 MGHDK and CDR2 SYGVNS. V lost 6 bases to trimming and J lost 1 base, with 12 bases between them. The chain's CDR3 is CASSDSLSNTEAFF. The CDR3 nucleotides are TGTGCCAGCAGCGACAGTTTGTCGAACACTGAAGCTTTCTTT.

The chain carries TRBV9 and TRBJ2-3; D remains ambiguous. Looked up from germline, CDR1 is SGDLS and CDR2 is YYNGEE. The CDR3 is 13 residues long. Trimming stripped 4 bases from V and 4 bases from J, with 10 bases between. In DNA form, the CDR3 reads TGTGCCAGCAGCCAGGACCTGCCAGATACGCAGTATTTT. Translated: CASSQDLPDTQYF.

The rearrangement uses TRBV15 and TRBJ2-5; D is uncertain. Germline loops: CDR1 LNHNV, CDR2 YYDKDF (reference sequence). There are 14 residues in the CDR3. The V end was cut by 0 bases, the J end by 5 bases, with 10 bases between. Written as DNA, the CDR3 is TGTGCCACCAGCAGAGACCCCCTCGGGGAGACCCAGTACTTC. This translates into CATSRDPLGETQYF.

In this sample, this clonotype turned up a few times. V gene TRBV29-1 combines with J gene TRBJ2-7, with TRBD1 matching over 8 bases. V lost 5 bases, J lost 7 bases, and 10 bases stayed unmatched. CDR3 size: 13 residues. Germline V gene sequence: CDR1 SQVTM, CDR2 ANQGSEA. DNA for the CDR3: TGCAGCGTTCAGGACAGGGAAGGGGGAGAGCAGTACTTC. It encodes CSVQDREGGEQYF.

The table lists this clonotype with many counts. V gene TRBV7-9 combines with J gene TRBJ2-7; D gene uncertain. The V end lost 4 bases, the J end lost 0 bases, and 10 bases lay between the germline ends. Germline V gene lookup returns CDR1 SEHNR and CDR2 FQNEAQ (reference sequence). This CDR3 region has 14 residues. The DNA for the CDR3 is TGTGCCAGCAGCTCGACGACGGGCTCCTACGAGCAGTACTTC. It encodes CASSSTTGSYEQYF.

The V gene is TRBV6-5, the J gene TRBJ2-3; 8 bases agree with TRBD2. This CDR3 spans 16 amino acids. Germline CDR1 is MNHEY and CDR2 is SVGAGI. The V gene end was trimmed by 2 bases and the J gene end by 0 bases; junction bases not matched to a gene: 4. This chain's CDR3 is CASSYPGGASTDTQYF. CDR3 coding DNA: TGTGCCAGCAGTTACCCGGGGGGGGCTAGCACAGATACGCAGTATTTT.

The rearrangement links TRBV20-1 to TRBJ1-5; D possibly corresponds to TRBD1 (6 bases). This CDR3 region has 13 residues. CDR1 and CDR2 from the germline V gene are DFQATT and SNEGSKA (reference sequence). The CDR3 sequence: CSKGGGVNQPQHF. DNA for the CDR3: TGCAGCAAAGGAGGGGGGGTCAATCAGCCCCAGCATTTT.

CDR3: CATSGGPYTDTQYF. CDR3 sequence (DNA): TGTGCCACCAGTGGGGGCCCATACACAGATACGCAGTATTTT. The gene calls are TRBV24-1 and TRBJ2-3; weak D call: TRBD1 (5 bases). CDR3 size: 14 residues. Germline V gene sequence: CDR1 KGHDR, CDR2 SFDVKD. V was pared by 5 bases and J by 2 bases, with 10 bases between.

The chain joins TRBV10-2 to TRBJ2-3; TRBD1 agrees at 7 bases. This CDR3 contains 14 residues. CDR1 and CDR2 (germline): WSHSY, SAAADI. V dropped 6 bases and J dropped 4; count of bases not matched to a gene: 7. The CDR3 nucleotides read TGCGCCAGCAGGGAGGACAGGCCCGCAGATACGCAGTATTTT. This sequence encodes CASREDRPADTQYF.

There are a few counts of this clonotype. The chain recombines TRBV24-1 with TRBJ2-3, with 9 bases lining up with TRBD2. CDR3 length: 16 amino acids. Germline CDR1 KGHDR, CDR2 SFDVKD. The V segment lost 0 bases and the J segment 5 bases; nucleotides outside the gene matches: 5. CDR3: CATSDLAAGGQDTQYF. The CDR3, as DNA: TGTGCCACCAGTGATTTGGCGGCGGGGGGGCAAGATACGCAGTATTTT.

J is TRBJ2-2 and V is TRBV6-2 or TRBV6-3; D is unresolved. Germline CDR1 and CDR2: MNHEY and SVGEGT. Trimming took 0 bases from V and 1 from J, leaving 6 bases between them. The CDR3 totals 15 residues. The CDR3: CASSYSWQNTGELFF. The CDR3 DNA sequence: TGTGCCAGCAGTTACTCATGGCAGAACACCGGGGAGCTGTTTTTT.